This TCR beta chain was identified during a study of response to subunit inactivated influenza vaccine. Whole-study findings and limits: The study's authors posited that every seasonal influenza vaccination enlists few new T cells.

Each CDR3 protein gets one entry after TCRdb re-called the RT-PCR reads with MiXCR. Seen here are over 150,000 distinct CDR3 sequences, about 9% observed once, and the top ten hold roughly 10%. This clonotype has at least ten counts. Its antigen remains unidentified. Per germline, CDR1 SQVTM and CDR2 ANQGSEA. V was pared by 1 base and J by 4 bases, with 8 bases of the junction left unmatched. The CDR3 spans 15 residues. The sequence derives from a man aged 45-60 years who received an inactivated influenza vaccine. This chain joins TRBV29-1 and TRBJ2-7; 9 bases agree with TRBD2. Sequences were derived from non-naive T cells sorted from PBMCs, sampled on the day of vaccination. In DNA, the CDR3 is TGCAGCGTTGAAGTCCGATTAGCGGGGGCATACGAGCAGTACTTC. Its translation: CSVEVRLAGAYEQYF.